The 25 T cell receptor beta chains in this list originate from one sample, sequenced in a study of identical twins. A single record per CDR3 protein comes from TCRdb applying MiXCR to the 5' RACE reads. The sample lists approximately 620,000 distinct CDR3 sequences, 8.6% seen once, with approximately 0.96% in the top ten. The same sample was also studied in work on yellow fever vaccine responses in identical twins.

The sequencing sample was made of PBMCs. All receptors derive from a woman between 18 and 29 years old in good health.

This clonotype was recorded a few times. Here the CDR3 DNA reads TGTGCCAGCAGCCAAGAAACGGGAGTATACAATGAGCAGTTCTTC. As protein: CASSQETGVYNEQFF. The chain is built from TRBV4-2 and TRBJ2-1; D might be TRBD2 (6 bases). The V end lost 0 bases, the J end lost 4 bases, and 10 bases lay between the germline ends. This CDR3 spans 15 amino acids. Germline V gene sequence: CDR1 LGHNA, CDR2 YNFKEQ.

This clonotype was seen at least ten times. J is TRBJ2-1 and V is TRBV5-1, with 9 bases aligning to TRBD2. CDR3 length equals 15 residues. CDR1 and CDR2 from the germline V gene are SGHRS and YFSETQ. The junction had 13 bases not matched to a gene; V was cut back by 6 bases and J by 9 bases. As DNA, the CDR3 is TGCGCCAGCAACCCACTAGCGGGCGTTGAGGGTGAGCAGTTCTTC. As protein: CASNPLAGVEGEQFF. Combining the CDR3 with reference TRBV5-1 and TRBJ2-1 gives the whole variable domain KAGVTQTPRYLIKTRGQQVTLSCSPISGHRSVSWYQQTPGQGLQFLFEYFSETQRNKGNFPGRFSGRQFSNSRSEMNVSTLELGDSALYLCASNPLAGVEGEQFFGPGTRLTVL.

This chain links TRBV2 with TRBJ2-3; TRBD2 agrees at 8 bases. Germline assignment: CDR1 SNHLY and CDR2 FYNNEI. The CDR3 length is 14 residues. The ends lost 8 bases at V and 3 bases at J; junction bases unmatched: 7. CDR3 sequence reads: CASWGASGTDTQYF. CDR3 sequence (DNA): TGTGCCAGCTGGGGGGCTAGCGGGACAGATACGCAGTATTTT. Full variable domain (outside the CDR3, taken from reference TRBV2 and TRBJ2-3): EPEVTQTPSHQVTQMGQEVILRCVPISNHLYFYWYRQILGQKVEFLVSFYNNEISEKSEIFDDQFSVERPDGSNFTLKIRSTKLEDSAMYFCASWGASGTDTQYFGPGTRLTVL.

This clonotype has only a few counts. The chain employs TRBV5-5 and TRBJ1-1; D is possibly TRBD1 (6 bases). Trimming shortened V by 3 bases and J by 1 base, and 13 bases separated the two germline ends. This CDR3 region has 15 residues. CDR1 and CDR2 (germline): SGHKS, YYEKEE (reference sequence). CDR3 nucleotide sequence: TGTGCCAGCAGCTGGGGCTGGGGGCAGAACACTGAAGCTTTCTTT. Its translation: CASSWGWGQNTEAFF. Full variable domain (missing parts from reference TRBV5-5 and TRBJ1-1): DAGVTQSPTHLIKTRGQQVTLRCSPISGHKSVSWYQQVLGQGPQFIFQYYEKEERGRGNFPDRFSARQFPNYSSELNVNALLLGDSALYLCASSWGWGQNTEAFFGQGTRLTVV.

This clonotype turned up a few times. CDR3 sequence (DNA): TGTGCCAGCAGTGACGCCGGGACACCCTACAATGAGCAGTTCTTC. Translation: CASSDAGTPYNEQFF. The chain recombines TRBV6-4 with TRBJ2-1; TRBD1 is a possible D gene (6 bases). There are 15 residues in the CDR3. Trimming cost V 2 bases and J 2 bases, with 10 bases left between them. Germline CDR1 is MRHNA and CDR2 is SNTAGT.

This clonotype was found a few times. The chain employs TRBV20-1 and TRBJ2-7; D remains ambiguous. Germline CDR1 and CDR2: DFQATT and SNEGSKA (reference sequence). Trimming pared 0 bases from V and 2 bases from J, leaving 8 bases between. CDR3 length: 13 amino acids. CDR3 nucleotide sequence: TGCAGTGCTAGAGATTCATCGGCCTACGAGCAGTACTTC. This codes for CSARDSSAYEQYF.

This clonotype occurred a few times. V usage is TRBV20-1 and J usage is TRBJ2-1; TRBD2 matches at 9 bases. Trimming cost V 2 bases and J 0 bases; bases outside gene matches: 5. This CDR3 is 16 amino acids long. CDR1 is DFQATT and CDR2 is SNEGSKA in the germline V gene (reference sequence). Here the CDR3 DNA reads TGCAGTGCTAGATCATTTAGCGGGGGCTCCTACAATGAGCAGTTCTTC. It translates to CSARSFSGGSYNEQFF.

This chain joins TRBV6-5 and TRBJ1-1; D gene ambiguous. From germline, CDR1 is MNHEY and CDR2 SVGAGI. V gave up 7 bases and J gave up 2 bases, with 5 bases separating them. CDR3 length: 11 residues. In nucleotides, the CDR3 is TGTGCCAGCACTAAAAACACTGAAGCTTTCTTT. It encodes CASTKNTEAFF.

The chain joins TRBV5-1 to TRBJ1-1, with a possible D match to TRBD1 (5 bases). CDR1 and CDR2 (germline): SGHRS, YFSETQ. The CDR3 is 14 amino acids. The germline V and J ends were trimmed by 0 bases and 6 bases, with 12 bases remaining between them. The CDR3 loop is CASSLDGGRAEAFF. CDR3 DNA sequence: TGCGCCAGCAGCTTGGATGGGGGAAGGGCTGAAGCTTTCTTT.

This chain joins TRBV12-3 or TRBV12-4 and TRBJ2-7, with TRBD1 identical over 8 bases. The CDR3 contains 15 residues. The trim removed 5 bases at V and 2 bases at J, leaving 8 bases unmatched. CDR3 in amino acids: CASSTDREPPYEQYF. CDR3 in DNA: TGTGCCAGCAGTACGGACAGGGAGCCTCCCTACGAGCAGTACTTC.

Many counts were recorded for this clonotype. The chain joins TRBV29-1 to TRBJ2-5; D may be TRBD1 or TRBD2 (6 bases each). V lost 8 bases to trimming and J lost 3 bases, with 13 bases between them. This CDR3 comprises 12 residues. Germline CDR1 reads SQVTM; CDR2 reads ANQGSEA. CDR3 sequence (DNA): TGCAGCTCTTGGGGGGCGGAAGAGACCCAGTACTTC. This encodes CSSWGAEETQYF.

In its sample, this clonotype was seen many times. The chain recombines TRBV7-2 with TRBJ2-1; no clear D gene. Deletions cut 0 bases from V and 6 bases from J, with 9 bases between. Germline CDR1 SGHTA, CDR2 FQGNSA. CDR3 length: 14 residues. The CDR3 region has the DNA TGTGCCAGCAGCTTAGCGCTCGGAATCAATGAGCAGTTCTTC. Translating it yields CASSLALGINEQFF.

Only one count was recorded for this clonotype. Possible read error: a much larger clone is one base away. V gene TRBV3-1 combines with J gene TRBJ2-4; D not certain. The CDR3 contains 15 residues. The germline gives CDR1 LGHDT, CDR2 YNNKEL (reference sequence). With 3 bases removed from V and 0 bases from J, the gap between germline ends came to 9 bases. The CDR3 sequence: CASSQRSVAKNIQYF. The CDR3 region has the DNA TGTGCCAGCAGCCAGAGGTCAGTAGCCAAAAACATTCAGTACTTC.

This clonotype showed up many times. The chain links TRBV20-1 to TRBJ2-7; D ambiguous. The CDR3 length is 13 residues. Trimming stripped 3 bases from V and 6 bases from J, with 15 bases between. Germline V lookup: CDR1 DFQATT, CDR2 SNEGSKA (reference sequence). CDR3 sequence: CSARGPQTFEQYF. CDR3 DNA sequence: TGCAGTGCTAGGGGTCCCCAAACCTTCGAGCAGTACTTC.

The CDR3 spells CASTPSGRVNEQFF. CDR3 DNA: TGTGCCAGCACGCCCAGCGGGAGGGTGAATGAGCAGTTCTTC. V and J are TRBV12-3 or TRBV12-4 and TRBJ2-1, with 10 bases matching TRBD2. This CDR3 is built from 14 residues. V was clipped by 7 bases and J by 7 bases; unmatched bases: 7.

The V call is TRBV10-3, the J call TRBJ2-7; possible D gene TRBD1, 6 bases. The CDR3 is 13 amino acids. Germline CDR1 reads ENHRY; CDR2 reads SYGVKD. Trimming pared 3 bases from V and 5 bases from J, leaving 11 bases between. CDR3 residues: CAISEPGAHEQYF. CDR3 coding DNA: TGTGCCATCAGTGAACCAGGGGCTCACGAGCAGTACTTC.

The V gene is TRBV29-1, the J gene TRBJ2-3, with D possibly matching TRBD2 (5 bases). The germline CDR1 and CDR2 sequences are SQVTM and ANQGSEA. V lost 0 bases to trimming and J lost 6 bases, with 13 bases between them. The CDR3 length is 14 residues. CDR3 DNA: TGCAGCGTTGAAGATCGGTTCGGGGAGGATACGCAGTATTTT. Translation: CSVEDRFGEDTQYF.

This clonotype was detected only a few times. This CDR3 reads CSAPDRGASPLHF. The CDR3 DNA reads TGCAGTGCCCCCGACAGGGGTGCTTCACCCCTCCACTTT. The chain is built from TRBV20-1 and TRBJ1-6; 8 bases are a match to TRBD1. The germline CDR1 and CDR2 sequences are DFQATT and SNEGSKA (reference sequence). The CDR3 length is 13 residues. Trimming took 6 bases from V and 9 from J; bases not matched to a gene: 7.

In nucleotides, the CDR3 is TGCGCCAGCAGCCAAGATCGGCCAGGGTTCTCACCCCTCCACTTT. This translates into CASSQDRPGFSPLHF. The rearrangement joins TRBV4-3 to TRBJ1-6, with a possible D match to TRBD1 (5 bases). Germline CDR1 reads LGHNA; CDR2 reads YSLEER. The length of the CDR3 is 15 residues. With 0 bases removed from V and 10 bases from J, the gap between germline ends came to 13 bases.

The table lists this clonotype with a few counts. The chain joins TRBV6-2 or TRBV6-3 to TRBJ2-2, with TRBD2 identical over 7 bases. Trimming removed 1 base from V and 5 bases from J; junction bases left unmatched: 16. Germline CDR1 reads MNHEY; CDR2 reads SVGEGT. The CDR3 is 19 residues long. The CDR3 DNA reads as TGTGCCAGCAGTTACTACCCTAAACTAGCGAGAGGGCCTACCGGGGAGCTGTTTTTT. It translates to CASSYYPKLARGPTGELFF.

There are many counts of this clonotype. The chain couples TRBV7-3 to TRBJ2-2, with 9 bases matching TRBD2. This CDR3 is 16 amino acids long. Germline CDR1 SGHTA, CDR2 FQGTGA. V gave up 5 bases and J gave up 4 bases; unmatched junction bases: 8. DNA for the CDR3: TGTGCCAGCAGCCCCCGACTAGCGGCGTCCACCGGGGAGCTGTTTTTT. Amino acids: CASSPRLAASTGELFF.

The gene calls are TRBV7-2 and TRBJ2-6, with 10 bases matching TRBD1. CDR3 length: 17 residues. Per germline, CDR1 SGHTA and CDR2 FQGNSA. V shed 3 bases, J shed 2 bases, and the junction held 4 bases outside the gene matches. The CDR3 reads CASSLDRGSPGANVLTF. The DNA for the CDR3 is TGTGCCAGCAGCTTGGACAGGGGGTCACCTGGGGCCAACGTCCTGACTTTC.

The sample holds many counts of this clonotype. V usage is TRBV29-1 and J usage is TRBJ1-1; 9 positions agree with TRBD1. CDR1 is SQVTM, CDR2 ANQGSEA, per germline. Trimming took 7 bases from V and 4 from J; bases not matched to a gene: 10. CDR3 length: 14 amino acids. The DNA for the CDR3 is TGCAGCGCAGGGACAGGGCGAGGGGGCACTGAAGCTTTCTTT. This gives the protein CSAGTGRGGTEAFF.

This chain links TRBV13 with TRBJ2-7; 10 nucleotides match TRBD1. Trimming at V came to 5 bases and at J to 2 bases, leaving 9 bases not matched to a gene. Germline V gene sequence: CDR1 PRHDT, CDR2 FYEKMQ (reference sequence). The CDR3 loop spans 16 amino acids. The CDR3 loop reads CASSPSSGTGAYEQYF. The CDR3 nucleotides read TGTGCCAGCAGCCCCTCGTCCGGGACAGGGGCCTACGAGCAGTACTTC.

The V call is TRBV14, the J call TRBJ2-1, with D perhaps TRBD2 (6 bases). Germline CDR1 and CDR2: SGHDN and FVKESK. Between the trimmed V and J ends, which lost 3 bases and 2 bases, there was a span of 11 bases. The CDR3 runs to 15 residues. Here the CDR3 DNA reads TGTGCCAGCAGCCAGAGAGGGGAGGCCTACAATGAGCAGTTCTTC. It codes for CASSQRGEAYNEQFF.